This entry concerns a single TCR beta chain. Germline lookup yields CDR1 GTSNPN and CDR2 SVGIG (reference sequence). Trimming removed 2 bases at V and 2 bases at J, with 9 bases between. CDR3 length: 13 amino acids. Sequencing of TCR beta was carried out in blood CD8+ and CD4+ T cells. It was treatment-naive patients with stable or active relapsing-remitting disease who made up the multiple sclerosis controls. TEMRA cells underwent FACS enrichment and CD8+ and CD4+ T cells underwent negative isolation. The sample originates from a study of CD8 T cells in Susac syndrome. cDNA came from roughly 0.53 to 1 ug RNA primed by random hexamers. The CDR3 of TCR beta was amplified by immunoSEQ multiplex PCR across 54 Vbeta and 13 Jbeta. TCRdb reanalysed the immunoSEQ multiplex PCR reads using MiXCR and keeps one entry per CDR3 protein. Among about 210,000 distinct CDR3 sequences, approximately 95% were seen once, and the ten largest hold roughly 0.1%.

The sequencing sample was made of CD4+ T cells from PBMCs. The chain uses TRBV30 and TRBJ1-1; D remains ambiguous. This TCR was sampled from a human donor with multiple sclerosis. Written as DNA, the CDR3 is TGTGCCTGGAGTCAGGACGGTAACACTGAAGCTTTCTTT. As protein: CAWSQDGNTEAFF.